These 5 T cell receptor beta chains were sequenced from one sample in a study of T cell responses to AZD1222 COVID-19 vaccine. Assay: immunoSEQ multiplex PCR; the TCRdb copy retains only in-frame clones and omits some. The table includes 90,000 to 140,000 clones, about 80% detected once. Source: peripheral blood, taken on day 0 of AZD1222 vaccination. These receptors were collected from an adult in good health.

The genes are TRBV2 and TRBJ2-2, with 11 bases that match TRBD1. The CDR3 has 15 residues. CDR1 and CDR2 (germline): SNHLY, FYNNEI. V lost 6 bases and J lost 5; bases outside the gene matches: 5. CDR3 in DNA: TGTGCCAGCAGCTTGGACAGGGGGCAAACCGGGGAGCTGTTTTTT. It codes for CASSLDRGQTGELFF.

The rearrangement joins TRBV15 to TRBJ2-7; D may be TRBD2 (6 bases). CDR1 is LNHNV, CDR2 YYDKDF, per germline (reference sequence). V dropped 5 bases and J dropped 0 bases, with 17 bases sitting between them. CDR3 size: 16 residues. CDR3: CATSEGTSVFSYEQYF. In DNA form, the CDR3 reads TGTGCCACCAGCGAGGGGACTTCAGTTTTCTCCTACGAGCAGTACTTC.

This clone was detected ten times or more. J is TRBJ2-4 and V is TRBV4-2, with no clear D. Germline CDR1 reads LGHNA; CDR2 reads YNFKEQ. V was shortened by 4 bases and J by 0 bases, with 10 bases between the two germline ends. There are 15 residues in the CDR3. CDR3 sequence: CASSPDPLAKNIQYF. CDR3 nucleotide sequence: TGTGCCAGCAGCCCGGACCCGCTAGCCAAAAACATTCAGTACTTC.

The chain joins TRBV6-4 to TRBJ2-2, with 7 nucleotides matching TRBD2. V shed 5 bases and J 5 bases; nucleotides not matched to a gene: 8. Germline loops: CDR1 MRHNA, CDR2 SNTAGT. CDR3 length equals 15 residues. This chain's CDR3 is CASSRLADGTGELFF. The CDR3 bases are TGTGCCAGCAGTCGCCTAGCGGATGGGACCGGGGAGCTGTTTTTT.

This clone has just a few counts. The chain has TRBV4-1 and TRBJ1-2; D call uncertain. The CDR3 runs 15 residues. The V end was cut by 0 bases, the J end by 8 bases, with 16 bases between. Germline CDR1 and CDR2: MGHRA and YSYEKL. The CDR3 sequence: CASSQEPTDLWGYTF. In DNA, the CDR3 is TGCGCCAGCAGCCAAGAACCGACGGATTTGTGGGGCTACACCTTC.